These T cell receptor beta chains were read from a single sample in a study of CD8+ T cells in alopecia areata. Repertoires were generated with immunoSEQ multiplex PCR, while TCRdb's copy carries only in-frame clones and drops some. The data show some 180,000 clones, about 55% seen once. The source material was CD8+ T cells sorted from blood, sampled at week 24, from a patient treated with tofacitinib. These receptors all come from a human donor with alopecia areata. CDR3s include the opening cysteine and the closing phenylalanine or tryptophan. Each record gives: clone size, D gene, V gene, J gene, CDR3 DNA, CDR3 protein. A D gene is named only where the DNA matches it firmly. Only some rows state a clone size, as once, few, many or a class for expanded clones.

>NA|NA|TRBV29-1|TRBJ1-2
TGCAGTGACGGGGCAATCTATGGCTACACCTTC
CSDGAIYGYTF
>NA|NA|TRBV7-8|TRBJ2-3
TGTGCCAGCAGCCCGGCGGGGGCCACAGATACGCAGTATTTT
CASSPAGATDTQYF
>NA|NA|TRBV5-5|TRBJ1-6
TGTGCCAGCAGTCCGCAACGGCTTGGGTCACCCCTCCACTTT
CASSPQRLGSPLHF
>NA|NA|TRBV9|TRBJ1-1
TGTGCCAGCAGCCCCGGTAGTGAGGGGACATCTGAAGCTTTCTTT
CASSPGSEGTSEAFF
>NA|NA|TRBV7-9|TRBJ2-1
TGTGCCAGCAGCTTAGGGGCCAATGAGCAGTTCTTC
CASSLGANEQFF
>few|TRBD2|TRBV5-8|TRBJ2-3
TGTGCCAGCAGCTTAACTAGCGGAAGCACAGATACGCAGTATTTT
CASSLTSGSTDTQYF
>NA|TRBD2|TRBV5-1|TRBJ2-5
TGCGCCAGCAGCTTGACCGGGACTAGCGGGGGCCGCCACCAAGAGACCCAGTACTTC
CASSLTGTSGGRHQETQYF
>NA|TRBD1|TRBV5-1|TRBJ1-2
TGCGCCAGCAGCCACGGCCGATACAGGGGTCCTCTCTATGGCTACACCTTC
CASSHGRYRGPLYGYTF
>few|NA|TRBV4-3|TRBJ1-4
TGCGCCAGCAGCCAGTTGACAGTAACTGATGAAAAACTGTTTTTT
CASSQLTVTDEKLFF
>few|NA|TRBV7-8|TRBJ1-2
TGTGCCAGCAGCTTAGCTTTAACAGGGTGGGACTATGGCTACACCTTC
CASSLALTGWDYGYTF
>NA|NA|TRBV6-5|TRBJ1-1
TGTGCCAGCAGTTACTCTGGGCTGAACACTGAAGCTTTCTTT
CASSYSGLNTEAFF
>NA|TRBD1|TRBV9|TRBJ1-2
TGTGCCAGCAGCGTTTCGACAGGGGATGGGTATGGCTACACCTTC
CASSVSTGDGYGYTF
>NA|NA|TRBV2|TRBJ1-5
TGTGCCAGCAGTGAGATAGACAGAAGCAATCAGCCCCAGCATTTT
CASSEIDRSNQPQHF
>NA|TRBD1|TRBV29-1|TRBJ2-3
TGCAGCGCACAGGGGTTGGATACGCAGTATTTT
CSAQGLDTQYF
>NA|TRBD1|TRBV15|TRBJ2-3
TGTGCCATCTCGACAGGGGTAATTACAGATACGCAGTATTTT
CAISTGVITDTQYF
>few|NA|TRBV30|TRBJ1-5
TGTGCCTGGAGTGTACGGGGAATGTATAGCAATCAGCCCCAGCATTTT
CAWSVRGMYSNQPQHF
>once|TRBD1|TRBV27|TRBJ1-5
TGTGCCAGCAGTTTAGGGTCAATCCAGGGGGCTCGTCAGCCCCAGCATTTT
CASSLGSIQGARQPQHF
>once|TRBD1|TRBV30|TRBJ1-6
TGTGCCTGTACGGGGACAGAGCGTTCACCCCTCCACTTT
CACTGTERSPLHF
>NA|NA|TRBV6-5|TRBJ2-7
TGTGCCAGCAGTTACCACGCGGACGCTCTCTCCTACGAGCAGTACTTC
CASSYHADALSYEQYF
>NA|NA|TRBV6-6|TRBJ1-2
TGTGCCAGCAGGGACACCAACTATGGCTACACCTTC
CASRDTNYGYTF
>NA|NA|TRBV29-1|TRBJ1-2
TGCAGCGTTGAAGATCCGGGTTCTGACTATGGCTACACCTTC
CSVEDPGSDYGYTF
>NA|TRBD1|TRBV30|TRBJ2-4
TGTGCCTGGAGTCCACCGGACAGGGGCCCCCTTAGGAGGTTC
CAWSPPDRGPLRRF
>few|NA|TRBV2|TRBJ2-1
TGTGCCAGCTCGGGAATGACAGGGAGGGATGAGCAGTTCTTC
CASSGMTGRDEQFF
>NA|NA|TRBV4-3|TRBJ2-5
TGCGCCAGCAGCCAAGATGGGCGACTCCAAGAGACCCAGTACTTC
CASSQDGRLQETQYF
>once|NA|TRBV6-4|TRBJ1-5
TGTGCCAGCAGTTCGAAGAATAGCAATCAGCCCCAGCATTTT
CASSSKNSNQPQHF